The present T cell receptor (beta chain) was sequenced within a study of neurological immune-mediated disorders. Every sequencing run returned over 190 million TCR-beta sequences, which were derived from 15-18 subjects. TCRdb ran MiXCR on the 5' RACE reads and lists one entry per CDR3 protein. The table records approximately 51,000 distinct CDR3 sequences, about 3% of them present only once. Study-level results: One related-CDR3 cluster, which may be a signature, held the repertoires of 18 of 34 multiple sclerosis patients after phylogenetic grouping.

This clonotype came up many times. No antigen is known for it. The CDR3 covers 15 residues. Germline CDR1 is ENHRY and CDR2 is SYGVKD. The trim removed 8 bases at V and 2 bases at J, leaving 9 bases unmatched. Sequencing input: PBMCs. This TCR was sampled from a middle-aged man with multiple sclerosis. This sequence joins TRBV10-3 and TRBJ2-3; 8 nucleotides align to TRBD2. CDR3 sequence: CAIHAGGGPTDTQYF. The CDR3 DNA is TGTGCCATCCACGCGGGCGGGGGGCCCACAGATACGCAGTATTTT.